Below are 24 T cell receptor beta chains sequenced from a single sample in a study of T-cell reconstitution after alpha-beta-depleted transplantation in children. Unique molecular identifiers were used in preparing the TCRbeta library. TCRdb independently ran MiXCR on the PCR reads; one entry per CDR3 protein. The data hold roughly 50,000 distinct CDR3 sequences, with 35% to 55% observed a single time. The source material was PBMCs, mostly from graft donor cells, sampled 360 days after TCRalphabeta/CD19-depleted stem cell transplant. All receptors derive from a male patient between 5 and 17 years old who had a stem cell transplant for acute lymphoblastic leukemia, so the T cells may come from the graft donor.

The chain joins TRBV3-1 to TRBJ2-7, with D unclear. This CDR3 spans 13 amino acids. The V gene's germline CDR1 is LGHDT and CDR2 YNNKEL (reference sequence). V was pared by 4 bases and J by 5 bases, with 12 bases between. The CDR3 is CASSPLDPHEQYF. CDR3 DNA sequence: TGTGCCAGCAGCCCACTCGACCCCCACGAGCAGTACTTC.

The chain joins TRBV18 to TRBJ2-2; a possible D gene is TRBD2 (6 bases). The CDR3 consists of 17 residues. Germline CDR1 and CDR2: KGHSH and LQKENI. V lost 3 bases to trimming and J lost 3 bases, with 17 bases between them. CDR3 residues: CASSPVIVSGDTGELFF. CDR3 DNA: TGTGCCAGCTCACCGGTTATCGTATCGGGGGACACCGGGGAGCTGTTTTTT.

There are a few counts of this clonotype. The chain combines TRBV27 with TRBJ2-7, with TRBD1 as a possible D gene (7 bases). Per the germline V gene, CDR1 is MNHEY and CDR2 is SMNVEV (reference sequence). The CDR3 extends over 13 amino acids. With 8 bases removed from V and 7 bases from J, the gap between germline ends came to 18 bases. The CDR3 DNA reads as TGTGCCAGCCAGCGGCCAGGGGGGAGGGAGCAGTACTTC. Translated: CASQRPGGREQYF.

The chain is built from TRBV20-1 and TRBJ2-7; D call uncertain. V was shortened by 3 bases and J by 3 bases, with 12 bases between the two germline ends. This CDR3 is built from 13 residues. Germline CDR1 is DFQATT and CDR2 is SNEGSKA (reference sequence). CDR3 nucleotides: TGCAGTGCTAGGGGCGACACTGACTACGAGCAGTACTTC. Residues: CSARGDTDYEQYF.

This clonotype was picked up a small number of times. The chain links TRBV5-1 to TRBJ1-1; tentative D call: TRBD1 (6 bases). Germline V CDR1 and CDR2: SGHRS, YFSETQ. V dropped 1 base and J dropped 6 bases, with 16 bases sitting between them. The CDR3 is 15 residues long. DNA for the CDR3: TGCGCCAGCAGCTTGAAGCCCCAGGGGATCGCTGAAGCTTTCTTT. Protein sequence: CASSLKPQGIAEAFF. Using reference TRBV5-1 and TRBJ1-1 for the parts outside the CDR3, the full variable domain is KAGVTQTPRYLIKTRGQQVTLSCSPISGHRSVSWYQQTPGQGLQFLFEYFSETQRNKGNFPGRFSGRQFSNSRSEMNVSTLELGDSALYLCASSLKPQGIAEAFFGQGTRLTVV.

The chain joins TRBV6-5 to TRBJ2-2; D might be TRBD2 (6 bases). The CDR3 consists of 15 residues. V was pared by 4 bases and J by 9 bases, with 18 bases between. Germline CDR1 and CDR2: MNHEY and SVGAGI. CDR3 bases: TGTGCCAGCAGTTCACCTGGGACTCTTGGCCGGGAGCTGTTTTTT. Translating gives CASSSPGTLGRELFF.

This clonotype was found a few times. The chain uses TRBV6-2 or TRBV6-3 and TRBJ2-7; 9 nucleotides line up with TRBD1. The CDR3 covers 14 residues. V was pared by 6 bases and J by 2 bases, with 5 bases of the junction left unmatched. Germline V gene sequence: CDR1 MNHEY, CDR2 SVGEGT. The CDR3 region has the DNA TGTGCCAGCAGGGGACAGGGTGTGACCTACGAGCAGTACTTC. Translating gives CASRGQGVTYEQYF.

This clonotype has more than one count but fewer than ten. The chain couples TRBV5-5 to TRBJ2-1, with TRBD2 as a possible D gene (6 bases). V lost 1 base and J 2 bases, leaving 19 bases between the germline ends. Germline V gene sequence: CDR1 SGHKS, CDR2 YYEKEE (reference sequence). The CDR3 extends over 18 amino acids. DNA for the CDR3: TGTGCCAGCAGCTTGACGACCTTACTAGCAAGGGCCTACAATGAGCAGTTCTTC. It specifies CASSLTTLLARAYNEQFF.

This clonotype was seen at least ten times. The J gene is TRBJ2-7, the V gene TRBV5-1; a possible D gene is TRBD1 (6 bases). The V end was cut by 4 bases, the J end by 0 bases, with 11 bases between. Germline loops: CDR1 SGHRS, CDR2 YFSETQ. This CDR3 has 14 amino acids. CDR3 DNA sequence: TGCGCCAGCAGCCCGGACAGCGTCTCCTACGAGCAGTACTTC. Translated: CASSPDSVSYEQYF.

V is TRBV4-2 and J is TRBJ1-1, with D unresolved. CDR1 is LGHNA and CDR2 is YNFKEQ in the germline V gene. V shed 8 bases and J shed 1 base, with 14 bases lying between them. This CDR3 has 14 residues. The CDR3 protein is CASFSQTGNTEAFF. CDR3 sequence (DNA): TGTGCCAGCTTCTCCCAGACCGGGAACACTGAAGCTTTCTTT.

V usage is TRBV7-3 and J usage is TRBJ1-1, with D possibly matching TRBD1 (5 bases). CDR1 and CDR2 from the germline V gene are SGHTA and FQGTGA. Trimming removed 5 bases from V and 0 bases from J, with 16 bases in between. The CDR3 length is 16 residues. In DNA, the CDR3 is TGTGCCAGCAGCCCTCCGGGACGGATCATGAACACTGAAGCTTTCTTT. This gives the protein CASSPPGRIMNTEAFF.

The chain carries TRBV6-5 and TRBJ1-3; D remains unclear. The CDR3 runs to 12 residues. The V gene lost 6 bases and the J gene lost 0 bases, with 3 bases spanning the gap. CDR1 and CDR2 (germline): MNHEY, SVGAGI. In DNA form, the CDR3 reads TGTGCCAGCAGGGACTCTGGAAACACCATATATTTT. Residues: CASRDSGNTIYF.

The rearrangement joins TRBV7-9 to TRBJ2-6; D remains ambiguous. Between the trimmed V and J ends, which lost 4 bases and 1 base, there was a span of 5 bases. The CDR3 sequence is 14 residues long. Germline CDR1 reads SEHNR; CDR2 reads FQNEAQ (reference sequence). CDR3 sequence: CASSWQSGANVLTF. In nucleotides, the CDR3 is TGTGCCAGCAGCTGGCAATCTGGGGCCAACGTCCTGACTTTC.

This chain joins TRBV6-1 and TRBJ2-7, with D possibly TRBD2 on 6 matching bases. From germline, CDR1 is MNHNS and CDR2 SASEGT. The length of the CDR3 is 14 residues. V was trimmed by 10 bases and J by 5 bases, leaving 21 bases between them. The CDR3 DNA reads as TGTGCCATCGGAGTCTGGACGGGGGACCACGAGCAGTACTTC. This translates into CAIGVWTGDHEQYF.

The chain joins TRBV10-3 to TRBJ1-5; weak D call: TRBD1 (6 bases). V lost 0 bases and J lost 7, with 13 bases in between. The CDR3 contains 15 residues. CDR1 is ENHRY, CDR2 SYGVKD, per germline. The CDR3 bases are TGTGCCATCAGTGAGTCATCAGGGGATAGGCAGCCCCAGCATTTT. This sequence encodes CAISESSGDRQPQHF.

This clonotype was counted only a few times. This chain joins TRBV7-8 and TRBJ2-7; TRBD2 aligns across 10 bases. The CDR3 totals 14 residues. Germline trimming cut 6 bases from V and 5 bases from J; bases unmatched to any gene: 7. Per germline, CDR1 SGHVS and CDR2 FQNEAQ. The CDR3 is CASRIGTSVNEQYF. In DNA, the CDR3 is TGTGCCAGCAGGATTGGGACTAGCGTCAACGAGCAGTACTTC. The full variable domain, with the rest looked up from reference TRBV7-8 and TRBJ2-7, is GAGVSQSPRYKVAKRGQDVALRCDPISGHVSLFWYQQALGQGPEFLTYFQNEAQLDKSGLPSDRFFAERPEGSVSTLKIQRTQQEDSAVYLCASRIGTSVNEQYFGPGTRLTVT.

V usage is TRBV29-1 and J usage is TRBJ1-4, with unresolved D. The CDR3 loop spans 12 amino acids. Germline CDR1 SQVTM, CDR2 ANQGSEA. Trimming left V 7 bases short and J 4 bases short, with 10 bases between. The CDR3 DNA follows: TGCAGCGCCTGGATGGGTAATGAAAAACTGTTTTTT. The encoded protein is CSAWMGNEKLFF. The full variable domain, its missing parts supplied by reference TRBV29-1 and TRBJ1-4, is SAVISQKPSRDICQRGTSLTIQCQVDSQVTMMFWYRQQPGQSLTLIATANQGSEATYESGFVIDKFPISRPNLTFSTLTVSNMSPEDSSIYLCSAWMGNEKLFFGSGTQLSVL.

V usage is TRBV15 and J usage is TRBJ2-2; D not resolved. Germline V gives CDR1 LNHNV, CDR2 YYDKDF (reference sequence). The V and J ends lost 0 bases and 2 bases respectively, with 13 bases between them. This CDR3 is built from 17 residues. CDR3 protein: CATSRDLGSRNTGELFF. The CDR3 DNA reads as TGTGCCACCAGCAGAGATCTTGGGTCCCGTAACACCGGGGAGCTGTTTTTT.

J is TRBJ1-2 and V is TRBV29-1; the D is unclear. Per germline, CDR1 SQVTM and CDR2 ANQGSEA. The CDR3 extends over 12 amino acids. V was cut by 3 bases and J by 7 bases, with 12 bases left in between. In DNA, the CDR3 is TGCAGCGTTGAGACACCCAGAGGTGGCTACACCTTC. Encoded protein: CSVETPRGGYTF.

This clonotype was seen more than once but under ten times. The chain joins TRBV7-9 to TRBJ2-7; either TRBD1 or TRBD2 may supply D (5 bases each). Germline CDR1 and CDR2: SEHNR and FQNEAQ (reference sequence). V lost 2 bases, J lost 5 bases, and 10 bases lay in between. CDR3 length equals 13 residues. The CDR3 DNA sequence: TGTGCCAGCAGCTTACTGGGGGTGGACGAGCAGTACTTC. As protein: CASSLLGVDEQYF.

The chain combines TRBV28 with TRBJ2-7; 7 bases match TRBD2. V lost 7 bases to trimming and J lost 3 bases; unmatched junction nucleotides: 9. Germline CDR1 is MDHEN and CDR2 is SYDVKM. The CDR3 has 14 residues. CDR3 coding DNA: TGTGCCAGCATGAAAGCGGGGTCCTACTACGAGCAGTACTTC. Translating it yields CASMKAGSYYEQYF.

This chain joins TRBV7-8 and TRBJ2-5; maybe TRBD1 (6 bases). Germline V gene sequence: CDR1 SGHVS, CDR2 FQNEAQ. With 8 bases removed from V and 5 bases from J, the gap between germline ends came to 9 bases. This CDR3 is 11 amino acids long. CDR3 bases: TGTGCCAGCCTAAGGGGGGAGACCCAGTACTTC. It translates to CASLRGETQYF.

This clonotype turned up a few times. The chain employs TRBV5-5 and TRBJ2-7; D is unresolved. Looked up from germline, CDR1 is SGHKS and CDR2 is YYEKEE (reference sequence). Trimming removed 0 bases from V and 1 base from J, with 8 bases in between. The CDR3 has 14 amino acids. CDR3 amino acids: CASSLEGLSYEQYF. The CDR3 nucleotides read TGTGCCAGCAGCTTGGAAGGGTTATCCTACGAGCAGTACTTC.

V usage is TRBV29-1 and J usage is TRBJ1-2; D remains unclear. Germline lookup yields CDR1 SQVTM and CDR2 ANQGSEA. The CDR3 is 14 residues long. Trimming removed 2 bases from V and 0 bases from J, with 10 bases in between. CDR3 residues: CSVEHRSTNYGYTF. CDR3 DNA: TGCAGCGTTGAACATAGATCGACTAACTATGGCTACACCTTC. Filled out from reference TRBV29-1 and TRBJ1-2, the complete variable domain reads SAVISQKPSRDICQRGTSLTIQCQVDSQVTMMFWYRQQPGQSLTLIATANQGSEATYESGFVIDKFPISRPNLTFSTLTVSNMSPEDSSIYLCSVEHRSTNYGYTFGSGTRLTVV.